The 19 T cell receptor beta chains reported below all come from one sample, sequenced in a study of cytomegalovirus exposure and HLA in healthy donors. PCR was performed using 60 Vbeta and 13 Jbeta primers. The table came from immunoSEQ multiplex PCR; TCRdb's copy has only in-frame clones and leaves some out. Among about 170,000 clones listed, around 84% were seen once. The sample taken for sequencing was PBMCs. The receptors here all came from a man between 25 and 39 years old in good health and CMV-seropositive.

The sample holds one count of this clone. The V call is TRBV7-9, the J call TRBJ1-2, with 7 bases fitting TRBD1. Trimming at V came to 4 bases and at J to 7 bases, leaving 6 bases not matched to a gene. Germline V gene lookup returns CDR1 SEHNR and CDR2 FQNEAQ (reference sequence). The CDR3 is made up of 13 amino acids. The CDR3 protein is CASSSTGQLGYTF. As DNA, the CDR3 is TGTGCCAGCAGCTCGACAGGGCAGCTTGGCTACACCTTC. The full variable domain, with the rest looked up from reference TRBV7-9 and TRBJ1-2, is DTGVSQNPRHKITKRGQNVTFRCDPISEHNRLYWYRQTLGQGPEFLTYFQNEAQLEKSRLLSDRFSAERPKGSFSTLEIQRTEQGDSAMYLCASSSTGQLGYTFGSGTRLTVV.

The J gene is TRBJ2-1, the V gene TRBV6-4; 7 bases map to TRBD2. The CDR3 loop spans 15 amino acids. V shed 4 bases and J 6 bases; nucleotides not matched to a gene: 9. The germline V gene encodes CDR1 MRHNA and CDR2 SNTAGT. Written as DNA, the CDR3 is TGTGCCAGCAGTGTGGGGAGGGCCTCGGTCAATGAGCAGTTCTTC. Encoded protein: CASSVGRASVNEQFF.

CDR3 sequence: CASSQEKGAGNTIYF. DNA for the CDR3: TGCGCCAGCAGCCAAGAAAAGGGGGCTGGAAACACCATATATTTT. V usage is TRBV4-3 and J usage is TRBJ1-3; possibly TRBD1 for D (6 bases). Trimming pared 0 bases from V and 2 bases from J, leaving 8 bases between. This CDR3 region has 15 residues. CDR1 is LGHNA and CDR2 is YSLEER in the germline V gene.

This CDR3 reads CASSERTSAYEQYF. CDR3 DNA: TGTGCCAGCAGTGAGAGGACTAGCGCCTACGAGCAGTACTTC. The chain couples TRBV6-1 to TRBJ2-7; 9 bases are shared with TRBD2. Germline lookup yields CDR1 MNHNS and CDR2 SASEGT. The CDR3 sequence is 14 residues long. The J segment lost 2 bases and the V segment lost 3 bases, leaving 2 bases of the junction unmatched.

The sample holds one count of this clone. The chain has TRBV11-3 and TRBJ1-3; D gene ambiguous. The CDR3 covers 13 residues. The V end lost 4 bases, the J end lost 4 bases, and 8 bases lay between the germline ends. Germline lookup yields CDR1 SGHNT and CDR2 YENEEA. This chain's CDR3 is CASSSGRGNTIYF. The CDR3 nucleotides are TGTGCCAGCAGCTCCGGTAGAGGAAACACCATATATTTT.

This clone occurred once. V gene TRBV29-1 combines with J gene TRBJ1-2, with 9 bases identical to TRBD1. With V trimmed by 4 bases and J by 8 bases, 11 bases remained unmatched. The length of the CDR3 is 14 residues. The germline V gene has CDR1 SQVTM and CDR2 ANQGSEA. The CDR3 bases are TGCAGCGTTGGAGCCCCACAGGGGGCGCGCGGCTACACCTTC. Its translation is CSVGAPQGARGYTF.

This sequence joins TRBV2 and TRBJ1-1; TRBD1 matches 7 bases. V lost 6 bases, J lost 0 bases, and 4 bases stayed unmatched. Germline V gene data show CDR1 as SNHLY and CDR2 as FYNNEI. The CDR3 totals 14 residues. The DNA for the CDR3 is TGTGCCAGCAGCTCAGGGGGGCTGAACACTGAAGCTTTCTTT. Translating gives CASSSGGLNTEAFF.

The chain recombines TRBV7-9 with TRBJ2-5; TRBD1 is a possible D gene (6 bases). Germline CDR1 and CDR2: SEHNR and FQNEAQ (reference sequence). This CDR3 is built from 14 residues. Trimming shortened V by 6 bases and J by 4 bases, and 15 bases separated the two germline ends. CDR3 loop: CASRQQGSGETQYF. The DNA for the CDR3 is TGTGCCAGCAGGCAACAGGGAAGCGGAGAGACCCAGTACTTC.

Remarks on this clone: One junction end disagrees with the germline gene, perhaps due to a read error. The sample carries other DNA sequences with the same CDR3. This chain connects TRBV27 to TRBJ2-7; no reliable D call. This CDR3 is built from 15 residues. The germline V gene has CDR1 MNHEY and CDR2 SMNVEV (reference sequence). The CDR3 DNA reads as TGTGCCAGCAGATCTTCAGTGGGCCTCTCCTACGAGCAGTACTTT. Its protein product is CASRSSVGLSYEQYF.

The V call is TRBV5-1, the J call TRBJ2-7; tentatively, D is TRBD1 (7 bases). The germline gives CDR1 SGHRS, CDR2 YFSETQ. Trimming shortened V by 6 bases and J by 5 bases, and 15 bases separated the two germline ends. CDR3 length: 13 residues. This chain's CDR3 is CASTSTGEDEQYF. The CDR3 DNA reads as TGCGCCAGCACCTCCACAGGGGAGGACGAGCAGTACTTC.

The chain employs TRBV19 and TRBJ1-6; D remains ambiguous. From germline, CDR1 is LNHDA and CDR2 SQIVND (reference sequence). CDR3 size: 16 residues. Trimming removed 8 bases from V and 0 bases from J, with 14 bases in between. This CDR3 reads CASGNRGSSYNSPLHF. As DNA, the CDR3 is TGTGCCAGTGGAAATCGCGGAAGCTCCTATAATTCACCCCTCCACTTT.

The V call is TRBV29-1, the J call TRBJ2-1; 12 bases are a match to TRBD2. There are 16 residues in the CDR3. Per germline, CDR1 SQVTM and CDR2 ANQGSEA. V lost 4 bases, J lost 2 bases, and 6 bases stayed unmatched. The CDR3 bases are TGCAGCGTTGTGACTAGCGGGAGTGGCGCCTACAATGAGCAGTTCTTC. As protein: CSVVTSGSGAYNEQFF.

The V and J genes are TRBV7-2 and TRBJ2-5; 7 nucleotides agree with TRBD2. Germline CDR1 SGHTA, CDR2 FQGNSA. Trimming took 5 bases from V and 5 from J; bases not matched to a gene: 5. CDR3 length: 13 residues. CDR3 protein: CASSPGAGETQYF. DNA of the CDR3: TGTGCCAGCAGCCCCGGAGCGGGGGAGACCCAGTACTTC.

This sequence joins TRBV11-2 and TRBJ1-5, with D unresolved. V lost 1 base to trimming and J lost 7 bases, with 14 bases between them. Germline CDR1 and CDR2: SGHAT and FQNNGV. CDR3 length equals 15 residues. CDR3 bases: TGTGCCAGCAGCTTAGGATTGGGCGGGTACCAGCCCCAGCATTTT. Encoded protein: CASSLGLGGYQPQHF.

For the CDR3, the DNA is TGTGCCAGCAGCTTTCCTAGCGGCGAAGATACGCAGTATTTT. Amino acid sequence: CASSFPSGEDTQYF. The chain uses TRBV5-4 and TRBJ2-3; 7 bases agree with TRBD2. Germline V gene sequence: CDR1 SGHNT, CDR2 YYREEE (reference sequence). The length of the CDR3 is 14 residues. With 2 bases clipped from V and 5 bases from J, the junction kept 5 bases outside the gene matches.

The chain combines TRBV5-1 with TRBJ2-2; the D is unclear. Between the trimmed V and J ends, which lost 1 base and 3 bases, there was a span of 7 bases. CDR3 length: 14 residues. Looked up from germline, CDR1 is SGHRS and CDR2 is YFSETQ. The CDR3: CASSLYADTGELFF. DNA of the CDR3: TGCGCCAGCAGCTTGTACGCGGACACCGGGGAGCTGTTTTTT.

The chain employs TRBV5-1 and TRBJ2-3; D possibly corresponds to TRBD2 (5 bases). CDR1 is SGHRS, CDR2 YFSETQ, per germline. CDR3 length equals 17 residues. V lost 0 bases and J 0 bases, leaving 14 bases between the germline ends. The CDR3, as DNA: TGCGCCAGCAGCTTGGAGGAGAGCGGAATTAGCACAGATACGCAGTATTTT. Encoded protein: CASSLEESGISTDTQYF.

As regards this clone: The junction does not match germline at one end; this may be a read error. This chain joins TRBV29-1 and TRBJ1-2; D perhaps matches TRBD1 (5 bases). In germline, CDR1 is SQVTM, CDR2 ANQGSEA. The CDR3 consists of 10 residues. The CDR3 bases are TGCAGCGTTGATGTTCAGGGAAGGGAATTC. This gives the protein CSVDVQGREF.

The J gene is TRBJ2-2, the V gene TRBV5-4; D gene unclear. Germline CDR1 is SGHNT and CDR2 is YYREEE (reference sequence). Trimming took off 5 bases at V and 0 bases at J, with 11 bases between the two ends. The CDR3 loop spans 15 amino acids. The CDR3 is CASSRVSANTGELFF. For the CDR3, the DNA is TGTGCCAGCAGTCGGGTTTCCGCGAACACCGGGGAGCTGTTTTTT. Full variable domain (outside the CDR3, taken from reference TRBV5-4 and TRBJ2-2): ETGVTQSPTHLIKTRGQQVTLRCSSQSGHNTVSWYQQALGQGPQFIFQYYREEENGRGNFPPRFSGLQFPNYSSELNVNALELDDSALYLCASSRVSANTGELFFGEGSRLTVL.